This TCR beta chain is from a study of blood T cells in healthy people across ages. The authors ran a second PCR of 7 to 11 cycles using a sample-barcoded 5' primer and a J-beta primer mix. MiXCR, applied by TCRdb to the 5' RACE reads, yields one record per CDR3 protein. The sample carries fewer than 800,000 distinct CDR3 sequences, roughly 30% recorded once. V dropped 4 bases and J dropped 3 bases, with 15 bases sitting between them. CDR1 is SQVTM, CDR2 ANQGSEA, per germline. The CDR3 is 14 amino acids. The sequencing sample was made of blood. This receptor was taken from a woman at least 80 years old in good health. This sequence joins TRBV29-1 and TRBJ2-5, with a possible D match to TRBD1 (6 bases). The CDR3 reads CSVVTGQGKETQYF. The CDR3 DNA reads as TGCAGCGTTGTTACGGGACAAGGGAAAGAGACCCAGTACTTC.